The 27 T cell receptor beta chains reported below all come from one sample, sequenced in a study of CD8+CD57+ T cells in acquired aplastic anemia. Previously, flow cytometry had revealed CD8+CD57+ cell expansion in the patients chosen for sequencing. Investigators profiled TCR beta VDJ and CDR3 from genomic DNA template. TCRdb used MiXCR to reprocess the reads, holding one entry per CDR3 protein. The sample has approximately 150,000 distinct CDR3 sequences; about 70% are singletons. Sample: sorted CD4+, CD8+, or CD8+CD57+ T cells (not recorded which) from PBMCs. These receptors all come from a human donor with aplastic anemia.

This sequence joins TRBV2 and TRBJ1-1; the D is unclear. This CDR3 comprises 12 residues. The germline CDR1 and CDR2 sequences are SNHLY and FYNNEI. V gave up 5 bases and J gave up 8 bases, with 12 bases separating them. Here the CDR3 reads CASSSAGREAFF. The CDR3, as DNA: TGTGCCAGCAGTAGTGCCGGCAGGGAAGCTTTCTTT.

The rearrangement joins TRBV7-9 to TRBJ1-5; no clear D gene. Germline V lookup: CDR1 SEHNR, CDR2 FQNEAQ (reference sequence). CDR3 length: 12 amino acids. V dropped 7 bases and J dropped 9 bases, with 13 bases sitting between them. This CDR3 reads CASTTGVLPQHF. The CDR3, as DNA: TGTGCCAGCACCACGGGAGTCCTGCCCCAGCATTTT.

The genes are TRBV27 and TRBJ1-1; D perhaps matches TRBD1 (5 bases). This CDR3 region has 14 residues. V lost 3 bases and J 3 bases, leaving 11 bases between the germline ends. Per germline, CDR1 MNHEY and CDR2 SMNVEV (reference sequence). Here the CDR3 reads CASSLRGVYTEAFF. The CDR3 DNA is TGTGCCAGCAGTTTGAGGGGAGTGTACACTGAAGCTTTCTTT.

The genes are TRBV19 and TRBJ1-1; possibly TRBD1 for D (6 bases). V was trimmed by 7 bases and J by 4 bases, leaving 16 bases between them. The CDR3 is made up of 14 amino acids. Germline CDR1 reads LNHDA; CDR2 reads SQIVND (reference sequence). The CDR3 sequence: CASTLRGGSTEAFF. CDR3 DNA: TGTGCCAGTACCCTCAGGGGAGGAAGCACTGAAGCTTTCTTT. Variable domain in full (rest from reference TRBV19 and TRBJ1-1): DGGITQSPKYLFRKEGQNVTLSCEQNLNHDAMYWYRQDPGQGLRLIYYSQIVNDFQKGDIAEGYSVSREKKESFPLTVTSAQKNPTAFYLCASTLRGGSTEAFFGQGTRLTVV.

In this sample, this clonotype turned up once. V and J are TRBV7-2 and TRBJ2-5; possibly TRBD2 for D (7 bases). V was clipped by 7 bases and J by 4 bases, with 19 bases between them. CDR3 length equals 15 residues. Germline V gives CDR1 SGHTA, CDR2 FQGNSA. The DNA of the CDR3 is TGTGCCAGCACCATAATAGGAGGGGGGGGAGAGACCCAGTACTTC. Translation gives CASTIIGGGGETQYF.

The chain links TRBV19 to TRBJ2-1; D assignment may be TRBD1 or TRBD2 (6 bases each). Germline CDR1 is LNHDA and CDR2 is SQIVND (reference sequence). The V gene lost 6 bases and the J gene lost 2 bases, with 11 bases spanning the gap. There are 14 residues in the CDR3. The CDR3 DNA follows: TGTGCCAGTAGCGCGGGGACACCCTACAATGAGCAGTTCTTC. Translated, it gives CASSAGTPYNEQFF.

This chain links TRBV5-1 with TRBJ2-7, with 12 nucleotides matching TRBD1. The CDR3 is 16 amino acids. Germline V CDR1 and CDR2: SGHRS, YFSETQ. V was clipped by 4 bases and J by 1 base; unmatched bases: 6. The CDR3 reads CASSPGTGGGSYEQYF. DNA for the CDR3: TGCGCCAGCAGCCCGGGGACAGGGGGCGGATCCTACGAGCAGTACTTC.

The chain has TRBV7-9 and TRBJ1-3, with D tentatively TRBD1 (5 bases). V shed 1 base and J shed 8 bases, with 6 bases lying between them. The length of the CDR3 is 12 residues. From germline, CDR1 is SEHNR and CDR2 FQNEAQ (reference sequence). Here the CDR3 DNA reads TGTGCCAGCAGCTTAGAGGGGTACACCATATATTTT. Protein sequence: CASSLEGYTIYF. Using reference TRBV7-9 and TRBJ1-3 for the parts outside the CDR3, the full variable domain is DTGVSQNPRHKITKRGQNVTFRCDPISEHNRLYWYRQTLGQGPEFLTYFQNEAQLEKSRLLSDRFSAERPKGSFSTLEIQRTEQGDSAMYLCASSLEGYTIYFGEGSWLTVV.

This clonotype was seen only a few times. This chain uses TRBV15 with TRBJ1-2; D is unresolved. Between the trimmed V and J ends, which lost 0 bases and 4 bases, there was a span of 9 bases. Germline V lookup: CDR1 LNHNV, CDR2 YYDKDF (reference sequence). This CDR3 comprises 14 residues. CDR3 coding DNA: TGTGCCACCAGCAGAGAAAAGGGCTCCTATGGCTACACCTTC. It specifies CATSREKGSYGYTF.

This chain joins TRBV19 and TRBJ1-1; the D is unclear. The CDR3 sequence is 15 residues long. V lost 4 bases and J 0 bases, leaving 12 bases between the germline ends. Germline CDR1 reads LNHDA; CDR2 reads SQIVND (reference sequence). The CDR3, as DNA: TGTGCCAGTAGTAGCCGGACGGTAGTGAACACTGAAGCTTTCTTT. Translation gives CASSSRTVVNTEAFF. Full variable domain (missing parts from reference TRBV19 and TRBJ1-1): DGGITQSPKYLFRKEGQNVTLSCEQNLNHDAMYWYRQDPGQGLRLIYYSQIVNDFQKGDIAEGYSVSREKKESFPLTVTSAQKNPTAFYLCASSSRTVVNTEAFFGQGTRLTVV.

V and J are TRBV20-1 and TRBJ2-5; 8 bases are shared with TRBD2. The CDR3 has 16 residues. Germline assignment: CDR1 DFQATT and CDR2 SNEGSKA (reference sequence). Unmatched junction bases numbered 11, after V lost 0 bases and J lost 5 bases. The CDR3 sequence: CSARDGSSGIQETQYF. The CDR3 bases are TGCAGTGCTAGAGATGGGAGTAGCGGGATTCAGGAGACCCAGTACTTC.

The rearrangement joins TRBV20-1 to TRBJ2-7; tentative D call: TRBD2 (6 bases). The V gene lost 0 bases and the J gene lost 3 bases, with 12 bases spanning the gap. This CDR3 has 14 amino acids. CDR1 and CDR2 from the germline V gene are DFQATT and SNEGSKA (reference sequence). CDR3: CSAREVLRDYEQYF. The CDR3 bases are TGCAGTGCTAGAGAGGTCTTGCGGGACTACGAGCAGTACTTC.

The chain employs TRBV24-1 and TRBJ2-7, with D perhaps given as TRBD1 or TRBD2 (5 bases each). V was shortened by 2 bases and J by 0 bases, with 10 bases between the two germline ends. The CDR3 loop spans 15 amino acids. CDR1 and CDR2 from the germline V gene are KGHDR and SFDVKD. The CDR3 sequence: CATSDSGTSSYEQYF. Written as DNA, the CDR3 is TGTGCCACCAGTGATTCCGGGACCAGCTCCTACGAGCAGTACTTC.

A few counts support this clonotype. The rearrangement joins TRBV10-2 to TRBJ2-3; perhaps D is TRBD1 or TRBD2 (5 bases each). V was clipped by 1 base and J by 0 bases, with 8 bases between them. CDR3 length: 15 residues. Per germline, CDR1 WSHSY and CDR2 SAAADI. As DNA, the CDR3 is TGCGCCAGCAGTGAGTTGGGACCCAGCACAGATACGCAGTATTTT. Its translation is CASSELGPSTDTQYF.

The rearrangement joins TRBV19 to TRBJ1-1; D ambiguous. The CDR3 covers 13 residues. The germline CDR1 and CDR2 sequences are LNHDA and SQIVND (reference sequence). Trimming pared 7 bases from V and 4 bases from J, leaving 13 bases between. DNA for the CDR3: TGTGCCAGTACTCTATCAGGAGGCACTGAAGCTTTCTTT. It codes for CASTLSGGTEAFF.

Points on this clonotype: Lacking the conserved final phenylalanine or tryptophan, this CDR3 likely reflects a read error. J is TRBJ2-7 and V is TRBV10-3; tentative D call: TRBD1 (5 bases). This CDR3 contains 14 residues. V gave up 11 bases and J gave up 0 bases, with 17 bases separating them. From germline, CDR1 is ENHRY and CDR2 SYGVKD. Here the CDR3 DNA reads TGTGCCTCACAACAGGACGAGGCCTCCTACGAGCAGTACTCC. This codes for CASQQDEASYEQYS.

The table lists this clonotype with a few counts. The gene calls are TRBV15 and TRBJ2-1; tentatively, D is TRBD2 (5 bases). The CDR3 is made up of 16 amino acids. Looked up from germline, CDR1 is LNHNV and CDR2 is YYDKDF (reference sequence). Trimming removed 1 base at V and 2 bases at J, with 12 bases between. The CDR3 region is CATSRVSGKAYNEQFF. The CDR3 DNA sequence: TGTGCCACCAGCAGAGTGTCGGGGAAGGCCTACAATGAGCAGTTCTTC.

The rearrangement links TRBV7-3 to TRBJ2-1, with a possible D match to TRBD2 (5 bases). Trimming pared 5 bases from V and 9 bases from J, leaving 14 bases between. Germline loops: CDR1 SGHTA, CDR2 FQGTGA. The CDR3 has 13 residues. CDR3 region: CASSVRGLSEQFF. CDR3 bases: TGTGCCAGCAGCGTCAGAGGGTTGAGTGAGCAGTTCTTC.

In regard to this clonotype: A read error is likely, as this CDR3 ends without the conserved phenylalanine or tryptophan. No DNA is shown, since the ends of the CDR3 on it are uncertain; the CDR3 is the one TCRdb lists. This chain joins TRBV7-3 and TRBJ2-2. Looked up from germline, CDR1 is SGHTA and CDR2 is FQGTGA. The CDR3 numbers 9 amino acids, ends counted. CDR3 loop: CASRLPEAT.

The sample holds one count of this clonotype. This chain connects TRBV19 to TRBJ2-2; 8 bases align to TRBD2. V lost 7 bases, J lost 1 base, and 11 bases stayed unmatched. This CDR3 is built from 17 residues. CDR1 is LNHDA, CDR2 SQIVND, per germline (reference sequence). CDR3 in amino acids: CASTIPPGLGNTGELFF. CDR3 coding DNA: TGTGCCAGTACCATCCCTCCGGGACTAGGGAACACCGGGGAGCTGTTTTTT.

This rearrangement joins TRBV19 to TRBJ1-2; D ambiguous. This CDR3 has 14 residues. The V and J ends lost 3 bases and 0 bases respectively, with 8 bases between them. Germline values: CDR1 LNHDA, CDR2 SQIVND (reference sequence). The CDR3 region is CASSMARTNYGYTF. The CDR3 DNA follows: TGTGCCAGTAGTATGGCACGGACTAACTATGGCTACACCTTC. Variable domain in full (rest from reference TRBV19 and TRBJ1-2): DGGITQSPKYLFRKEGQNVTLSCEQNLNHDAMYWYRQDPGQGLRLIYYSQIVNDFQKGDIAEGYSVSREKKESFPLTVTSAQKNPTAFYLCASSMARTNYGYTFGSGTRLTVV.

The V call is TRBV2, the J call TRBJ1-2; the D gene is possibly TRBD1 (6 bases). Per the germline V gene, CDR1 is SNHLY and CDR2 is FYNNEI. V was trimmed by 7 bases and J by 8 bases, leaving 11 bases between them. This CDR3 is built from 11 residues. Here the CDR3 reads CASMVTGGYTF. In DNA, the CDR3 is TGTGCCAGCATGGTGACAGGCGGCTACACCTTC.

The V gene is TRBV10-3, the J gene TRBJ2-7, with 8 positions matching TRBD1. CDR3 length: 14 amino acids. The V gene's germline CDR1 is ENHRY and CDR2 SYGVKD. The junction had 8 bases not matched to a gene; V was cut back by 10 bases and J by 0 bases. This CDR3 is CATHRDRTSYEQYF. The CDR3 region has the DNA TGTGCCACCCATAGGGACAGGACCTCCTACGAGCAGTACTTC.

The chain is built from TRBV11-1 and TRBJ2-7; maybe TRBD2 (5 bases). The germline V gene has CDR1 SGHAT and CDR2 FQDESV (reference sequence). Trimming took off 5 bases at V and 5 bases at J, with 19 bases between the two ends. The CDR3 loop spans 15 amino acids. The CDR3 here is CASSQVEGAKDEQYF. The CDR3 coding sequence is TGTGCCAGCAGCCAAGTTGAGGGTGCCAAGGACGAGCAGTACTTC.

The chain is built from TRBV2 and TRBJ1-2; D is unclear. The CDR3 runs 13 residues. Germline V lookup: CDR1 SNHLY, CDR2 FYNNEI. Trimming took 7 bases from V and 2 from J, leaving 11 bases between them. In DNA, the CDR3 is TGTGCCAGCACACAAACCGTAAACTATGGCTACACCTTC. It yields the protein CASTQTVNYGYTF.

The chain recombines TRBV4-1 with TRBJ2-1; no clear D. Germline V CDR1 and CDR2: MGHRA, YSYEKL. V was cut by 1 base and J by 8 bases, with 12 bases left in between. The CDR3 has 14 amino acids. CDR3 loop: CASSQAAPADEQFF. The CDR3 nucleotides read TGCGCCAGCAGCCAAGCCGCCCCGGCTGATGAGCAGTTCTTC.

The J gene is TRBJ2-7, the V gene TRBV29-1; 7 nucleotides align to TRBD1. The V gene's germline CDR1 is SQVTM and CDR2 ANQGSEA. CDR3 length: 14 residues. The trim removed 0 bases at V and 4 bases at J, leaving 6 bases unmatched. The chain's CDR3 is CSVEDQHRGYEQYF. CDR3 nucleotides: TGCAGCGTTGAAGATCAACACAGGGGATACGAGCAGTACTTC.